The clone carrying this T cell receptor (beta chain) came up once. Its specificity is unknown. The V and J ends lost 10 bases and 1 base, in that order; junction bases with no gene match: 3. The length of the CDR3 is 13 residues. Germline values: CDR1 MNHNS, CDR2 SASEGT. The PCR had 60 Vbeta and 13 Jbeta primers. Repertoires were generated with immunoSEQ multiplex PCR, while TCRdb's copy carries only in-frame clones and drops some. The table includes more than 85,000 clones, around three quarters detected once. These data originate in a study of cytomegalovirus exposure and HLA in healthy donors. At sampling all donors were nominally healthy, likely with unrecorded immune exposures. General study results and limits: The classifier reportedly diagnosed cytomegalovirus status with high sensitivity and specificity. Presence/absence analyses took donor sequencing depth as roughly uniform. Altogether, more than 150 TCR beta chains were recorded as cytomegalovirus-associated.

This clonotype was obtained from a female donor in good health and CMV-seropositive. The V and J genes are TRBV6-1 and TRBJ2-2; 7 bases align to TRBD1. The sequencing input was PBMCs. CDR3 protein: CAIQGRNTGELFF. The CDR3 region has the DNA TGTGCCATACAGGGGCGGAACACCGGGGAGCTGTTTTTT.